The 24 T cell receptor beta chains presented below share a single source sample, sequenced in a study of blood T cell repertoires in COVID-19. Measured with immunoSEQ multiplex PCR; TCRdb has only the in-frame clones, and not every one. The sample contains 150,000 to 200,000 clones, 80% to 95% of which appear only once. Sequencing was done on a sample of peripheral blood. The origin of the receptors is a man between 50 and 59 years old with acute or convalescent COVID-19.

The V gene is TRBV2, the J gene TRBJ1-1; 9 positions agree with TRBD1. After removal of 6 bases from V and 0 bases from J, the junction contained 8 bases not matched to a gene. The germline CDR1 and CDR2 sequences are SNHLY and FYNNEI. The CDR3 is made up of 16 amino acids. Here the CDR3 reads CASRGDRGGMNTEAFF. Here the CDR3 DNA reads TGTGCCAGCAGGGGTGACAGGGGGGGCATGAACACTGAAGCTTTCTTT.

V and J are TRBV7-2 and TRBJ2-3; D gene unclear. V lost 6 bases to trimming and J lost 8 bases, with 15 bases between them. The CDR3 has 13 amino acids. Germline V gene sequence: CDR1 SGHTA, CDR2 FQGNSA. This CDR3 reads CASRRQRTATQYF. The CDR3 DNA reads as TGTGCCAGCAGACGACAACGTACGGCTACGCAGTATTTT.

The V and J genes are TRBV6-6 and TRBJ2-3, with TRBD2 matching over 10 bases. V dropped 5 bases and J dropped 1; count of bases not matched to a gene: 6. Germline lookup yields CDR1 MNHNY and CDR2 SVGAGI (reference sequence). The CDR3 is made up of 16 amino acids. CDR3 amino acids: CASSRSGRAGTDTQYF. In nucleotides, the CDR3 is TGTGCCAGCAGTCGAAGCGGGAGGGCCGGCACAGATACGCAGTATTTT.

J is TRBJ2-7 and V is TRBV5-1, with 7 bases fitting TRBD2. The CDR3 loop spans 15 amino acids. Trimming cost V 0 bases and J 2 bases; bases outside gene matches: 5. The germline gives CDR1 SGHRS, CDR2 YFSETQ. The CDR3 sequence is CASSLGGLLTYEQYF. CDR3 DNA: TGCGCCAGCAGCTTGGGGGGACTACTTACCTACGAGCAGTACTTC.

The chain recombines TRBV27 with TRBJ1-6; 9 bases are a match to TRBD1. CDR1 and CDR2 from the germline V gene are MNHEY and SMNVEV (reference sequence). V shed 6 bases and J 6 bases; nucleotides not matched to a gene: 3. The CDR3 runs to 14 residues. The CDR3 reads CASRQGALNSPLHF. The CDR3 DNA reads as TGTGCCAGCAGACAGGGGGCGCTTAATTCACCCCTCCACTTT.

The CDR3 DNA sequence: TGTGCCAGCAGCCACCGGCGGGAGGCCCCAAGAGGCATTCAGTACTTC. Residues: CASSHRREAPRGIQYF. The chain recombines TRBV3-1 (or the pseudogene TRBV3-2) with TRBJ2-4, with 8 bases aligning to TRBD2. J lost 9 bases, V lost 3 bases, and 13 bases had no gene match. Germline CDR1 and CDR2: LGHDT and YNNKEL (reference sequence). This CDR3 is 16 amino acids long.

This chain uses TRBV18 with TRBJ1-5; TRBD1 matches 7 bases. Germline CDR1 reads KGHSH; CDR2 reads LQKENI. The CDR3 loop spans 17 amino acids. V lost 6 bases to trimming and J lost 0 bases; unmatched junction nucleotides: 11. The CDR3 is CASSHRGQMYSNQPQHF. In DNA, the CDR3 is TGTGCCAGCTCGCACAGGGGCCAAATGTATAGCAATCAGCCCCAGCATTTT.

The chain uses TRBV28 and TRBJ2-1; TRBD1 matches 10 bases. J gave up 5 bases and V 6 bases, and 4 bases lay outside the gene matches. Germline CDR1 is MDHEN and CDR2 is SYDVKM. This CDR3 is 14 amino acids long. This CDR3 is CASRPGQGNNEQFF. CDR3 DNA sequence: TGTGCCAGCAGACCGGGACAGGGGAACAATGAGCAGTTCTTC.

The genes are TRBV27 and TRBJ1-5, with D uncertain. Germline CDR1 is MNHEY and CDR2 is SMNVEV (reference sequence). The ends were cut back, 2 bases at V and 6 bases at J, with 5 bases in the middle. The CDR3 is 12 residues long. CDR3 sequence: CASSLTGQPQHF. The CDR3 DNA reads TGTGCCAGCAGTTTAACTGGTCAGCCCCAGCATTTT.

The chain joins TRBV28 to TRBJ2-5, with D possibly TRBD2 on 6 matching bases. The CDR3 consists of 13 residues. CDR1 and CDR2 from the germline V gene are MDHEN and SYDVKM. V gave up 5 bases and J gave up 5 bases, with 12 bases separating them. CDR3 loop: CASSGEVLETQYF. CDR3 in DNA: TGTGCCAGCAGTGGGGAGGTTCTGGAGACCCAGTACTTC.

The chain links TRBV24-1 to TRBJ2-2, with 7 bases that match TRBD1. The CDR3 spans 17 residues. Germline assignment: CDR1 KGHDR and CDR2 SFDVKD. Losses at the gene ends were 3 bases for V and 2 bases for J; bases not matched to a gene: 8. CDR3 nucleotides: TGTGCCACCAGTGATGTGCGACAGGGTGGAAACACCGGGGAGCTGTTTTTT. The encoded protein is CATSDVRQGGNTGELFF.

This clone was observed once. Germline is not matched at one junction end, which may reflect a read error. The chain employs TRBV5-4 and TRBJ2-3, with 13 bases that match TRBD2. The germline gives CDR1 SGHNT, CDR2 YYREEE (reference sequence). The CDR3 sequence is 16 residues long. In nucleotides, the CDR3 is TGTGCCGGCAGCTACTGGACTAGCGGGAGTCCAGATACGCAGTATTTT. Protein: CAGSYWTSGSPDTQYF.

The chain combines TRBV4-3 with TRBJ1-1; the match to TRBD1 covers 7 bases. V was clipped by 3 bases and J by 7 bases; unmatched bases: 8. CDR1 is LGHNA and CDR2 is YSLEER in the germline V gene. The CDR3 has 14 residues. The CDR3, as DNA: TGCGCCAGCAGCCAGGAACTCAGGGACAGTGAAGCTTTCTTT. Its protein is CASSQELRDSEAFF.

V gene TRBV6-2 or TRBV6-3 combines with J gene TRBJ2-5; D is unclear. Germline values: CDR1 MNHEY, CDR2 SVGEGT. This CDR3 has 16 residues. V was trimmed by 0 bases and J by 3 bases, leaving 14 bases between them. The CDR3 protein is CASSYSVYSAKETQYF. The CDR3 DNA sequence: TGTGCCAGCAGTTACTCAGTTTATAGTGCTAAAGAGACCCAGTACTTC.

This chain connects TRBV14 to TRBJ2-7; TRBD2 is a possible D gene (5 bases). The CDR3 is 13 residues long. Germline CDR1 and CDR2: SGHDN and FVKESK. Deletions cut 0 bases from V and 5 bases from J, with 8 bases between. The CDR3 region is CASSQESGNEQYV. CDR3 sequence (DNA): TGTGCCAGCAGCCAAGAATCGGGAAACGAGCAGTACGTC.

The V call is TRBV5-1, the J call TRBJ1-2; 7 bases are shared with TRBD1. Germline values: CDR1 SGHRS, CDR2 YFSETQ. The CDR3 covers 16 residues. The ends lost 4 bases at V and 7 bases at J; junction bases unmatched: 16. In nucleotides, the CDR3 is TGCGCCAGCAGCCAAATCTCCGGGACAGCCTTCTTTGGCTACACCTTC. Its protein is CASSQISGTAFFGYTF.

The genes are TRBV6-6 and TRBJ1-4; 8 bases are a match to TRBD1. The CDR3 consists of 15 residues. Germline V gene data show CDR1 as MNHNY and CDR2 as SVGAGI (reference sequence). After removal of 0 bases from V and 8 bases from J, the junction contained 5 bases not matched to a gene. The CDR3 nucleotides read TGTGCCAGCAGTTACTCCCAGGGGGCGAAAGAAAAACTGTTTTTT. Translated: CASSYSQGAKEKLFF.

The chain employs TRBV19 and TRBJ1-5, with D possibly matching TRBD1 (5 bases). The V and J ends lost 6 bases and 4 bases respectively, with 13 bases between them. The CDR3 contains 14 residues. Germline V gives CDR1 LNHDA, CDR2 SQIVND (reference sequence). The CDR3 DNA follows: TGTGCCAGTAGCCGCGACAGAACTAATCAGCCCCAGCATTTT. It yields the protein CASSRDRTNQPQHF.

The chain joins TRBV24-1 to TRBJ2-3; 9 bases match TRBD2. The V gene's germline CDR1 is KGHDR and CDR2 SFDVKD. The junction had 5 bases not matched to a gene; V was cut back by 9 bases and J by 2 bases. The CDR3 spans 14 residues. CDR3 coding DNA: TGTGCCACCGAGCGGGGGGCGAACACAGATACGCAGTATTTT. Translated, it gives CATERGANTDTQYF.

This clone was picked up one time. The V call is TRBV6-5, the J call TRBJ2-7; 9 nucleotides match TRBD1. V was pared by 6 bases and J by 4 bases, with 10 bases of the junction left unmatched. CDR3 length: 15 residues. Germline CDR1 is MNHEY and CDR2 is SVGAGI. CDR3 coding DNA: TGTGCCAGCAGACACACCGGGACAGGGCTGTACGAGCAGTACTTC. Translation gives CASRHTGTGLYEQYF.

The CDR3 DNA is TGTGCCAGCAGTTTAGCGGCTAGCGGGAAGTACGAGCAGTACTTC. It translates to CASSLAASGKYEQYF. This chain joins TRBV27 and TRBJ2-7; 9 nucleotides match TRBD2. V lost 2 bases to trimming and J lost 4 bases; unmatched junction nucleotides: 6. The CDR3 has 15 residues. In germline, CDR1 is MNHEY, CDR2 SMNVEV (reference sequence).

The chain uses TRBV10-3 and TRBJ2-1; 10 bases are a match to TRBD2. The V segment lost 4 bases and the J segment 8 bases; nucleotides outside the gene matches: 5. The CDR3 length is 14 residues. Germline CDR1 and CDR2: ENHRY and SYGVKD. The CDR3, as DNA: TGTGCCATCAGTGTAGCGGGGGGATTAGATGAGCAGTTCTTC. It specifies CAISVAGGLDEQFF.

This clone appeared a single time. CDR3 region: CASSAQDRPYSPLHF. The CDR3 DNA reads as TGTGCCAGCAGCGCCCAGGACAGACCCTATTCACCCCTCCACTTT. The chain links TRBV5-4 to TRBJ1-6; tentatively, D is TRBD1 (6 bases). The CDR3 is 15 residues long. Germline CDR1 reads SGHNT; CDR2 reads YYREEE (reference sequence). Trimming left V 4 bases short and J 8 bases short, with 16 bases between. Full variable domain (rest looked up from reference TRBV5-4 and TRBJ1-6): ETGVTQSPTHLIKTRGQQVTLRCSSQSGHNTVSWYQQALGQGPQFIFQYYREEENGRGNFPPRFSGLQFPNYSSELNVNALELDDSALYLCASSAQDRPYSPLHFGNGTRLTVT.

The rearrangement uses TRBV7-2 and TRBJ2-1, with D tentatively TRBD2 (5 bases). The CDR3 runs 14 residues. The ends were cut back, 4 bases at V and 5 bases at J, with 12 bases in the middle. Germline CDR1 reads SGHTA; CDR2 reads FQGNSA. CDR3 in DNA: TGTGCCAGCAGCTACCGACCCGGGGACAATGAGCAGTTCTTC. This translates into CASSYRPGDNEQFF.